These 4 T cell receptor beta chains were sequenced from one sample in a study of blood T cell repertoires in COVID-19. The data were produced by immunoSEQ multiplex PCR, yet TCRdb's version contains in-frame clones alone and is incomplete. The sample yields 40,000 to 60,000 clones, around 84% seen once. The sample taken for sequencing was peripheral blood. These receptor sequences come from a man aged 50-60 years with active COVID-19.

This rearrangement joins TRBV20-1 to TRBJ2-1; D uncertain. The CDR3 has 11 amino acids. Deletions cut 6 bases from V and 6 bases from J, with 9 bases between. Germline-derived CDR1 and CDR2 are DFQATT and SNEGSKA (reference sequence). CDR3: CSAPSVNEQFF. The CDR3 DNA follows: TGCAGTGCCCCTAGTGTCAATGAGCAGTTCTTC.

The chain is built from TRBV29-1 and TRBJ1-2; 7 nucleotides align to TRBD1. V lost 3 bases to trimming and J lost 3 bases; unmatched junction nucleotides: 7. Germline CDR1 SQVTM, CDR2 ANQGSEA. The CDR3 loop spans 14 amino acids. CDR3 sequence reads: CSVETQGVYYGYTF. CDR3 nucleotides: TGCAGCGTTGAGACCCAGGGGGTCTACTATGGCTACACCTTC.

There are a few counts of this clone. The V and J genes are TRBV7-9 and TRBJ2-3; the match to TRBD1 covers 9 bases. This CDR3 is 13 amino acids long. Trimming cost V 11 bases and J 2 bases; bases outside gene matches: 5. CDR1 SEHNR and CDR2 FQNEAQ come from the germline V gene (reference sequence). The CDR3 here is CAVRDRDTDTQYF. DNA for the CDR3: TGTGCCGTCCGGGACAGGGACACAGATACGCAGTATTTT. The whole variable domain, remainder taken from reference TRBV7-9 and TRBJ2-3, is DTGVSQNPRHKITKRGQNVTFRCDPISEHNRLYWYRQTLGQGPEFLTYFQNEAQLEKSRLLSDRFSAERPKGSFSTLEIQRTEQGDSAMYLCAVRDRDTDTQYFGPGTRLTVL.

The V call is TRBV24-1, the J call TRBJ2-5; TRBD1 matches at 7 bases. From germline, CDR1 is KGHDR and CDR2 SFDVKD. There are 15 residues in the CDR3. V lost 2 bases to trimming and J lost 4 bases; unmatched junction nucleotides: 6. CDR3 sequence: CATSDSRGPGETQYF. CDR3 nucleotides: TGTGCCACCAGTGATTCTAGGGGGCCGGGAGAGACCCAGTACTTC.